This TCR beta chain was sequenced for a study of CD8 T cells in ankylosing spondylitis. General observations from the study: Earlier reports found some motif variants in synovial fluid and blood in reactive arthritis. The authors found the disease-linked clones to be CD8+ and relatively rare in peripheral blood. Among TCR beta sequences, a motif of eight highly homologous variants appeared characteristic of ankylosing spondylitis blood.

In this sample, this clonotype turned up a few times. Its specificity is unknown. Library preparation for TCR beta used quantitative 5'-RACE with molecular barcodes. TCRdb ran MiXCR on the 5' RACE reads and lists one entry per CDR3 protein. The sample comprises around 770,000 distinct CDR3 sequences, approximately 12% of which are singletons, and about 0.5% rests with the top ten. The sample was blood, either unsorted or a sorted T cell fraction (not recorded which). The sequence came from a male donor with ankylosing spondylitis.

The CDR3 bases are TGCAGTGCTATGAGGCAGCCGAATTCACCCCTCCACTTT. Translating gives CSAMRQPNSPLHF. The V gene is TRBV20-1, the J gene TRBJ1-6; unclear D gene. The CDR3 covers 13 residues. The germline V gene encodes CDR1 DFQATT and CDR2 SNEGSKA (reference sequence). Trimming left V 4 bases short and J 7 bases short, with 11 bases between.